Below are 21 T cell receptor beta chains sequenced from a single sample in a study of T cells in women clearing cervical HPV infection. The method was immunoSEQ multiplex PCR; TCRdb's version includes in-frame clones alone and lacks a portion of them. In all, the sample yields about 32,000 clones. What was sequenced was blood buffy coat. The receptors stem from a woman between 18 and 70 years old with a cervical HPV16 infection that either progressed to CIN3+ or cleared (not recorded which).

As to this clone: The read ends 3 residues before the CDR3 terminus; that terminus is restored from the germline J gene. The rearrangement uses TRBV5-8 and TRBJ2-7; D is possibly TRBD2 (6 bases). Germline V gives CDR1 SGHTS, CDR2 YDEGEE. The CDR3 runs to 14 residues. Trimming shortened V by 2 bases and J by 5 bases, and 14 bases separated the two germline ends. CDR3 bases read: TGTGCCAGCAGCTTAAGTCAGGGCGGGGACGAG. As protein: CASSLSQGGDE. The whole CDR3 is CASSLSQGGDEQYF.

The CDR3 loop is CSASLDRTANYGYTF. The covered CDR3 bases are TGCAGTGCTAGCCTCGACAGGACCGCTAACTATGGC. The rearrangement joins TRBV20-1 to TRBJ1-2; TRBD1 might be the D (6 bases). The CDR3 goes on 3 residues after the read ends, and that part is filled in from the germline J gene. The germline gives CDR1 DFQATT, CDR2 SNEGSKA (reference sequence). The CDR3 is 15 amino acids. V was pared by 3 bases and J by 0 bases, with 14 bases between.

As to this clone: The read ends 3 residues before the CDR3 terminus; that terminus is restored from the germline J gene. The same CDR3 is also encoded by other DNA sequences in this sample. J is TRBJ1-3 and V is TRBV20-1; no clear D gene. The germline V gene has CDR1 DFQATT and CDR2 SNEGSKA (reference sequence). This CDR3 has 14 amino acids. The V gene lost 2 bases and the J gene lost 0 bases, with 8 bases spanning the gap. The CDR3 sequence is CSARTATSGNTIYF. Partial CDR3 DNA: TGCAGTGCTAGAACAGCTACCTCTGGAAACACC.

For this clone: The read is 3 residues too short to cover the CDR3 end, so that end is filled in from the germline J gene. This sequence joins TRBV20-1 and TRBJ2-7, with a possible D match to TRBD2 (7 bases). Germline V gene data show CDR1 as DFQATT and CDR2 as SNEGSKA (reference sequence). The CDR3 runs 14 residues. The V end lost 3 bases, the J end lost 1 base, and 13 bases lay between the germline ends. The CDR3 loop is CSARGRGASYEQYF. The covered CDR3 bases are TGCAGTGCTAGGGGTCGGGGGGCATCCTACGAG.

Turning to this clone: Read coverage stops 3 residues before the CDR3 terminus; the germline J gene supplies the remainder. This sequence joins TRBV4-2 and TRBJ2-5, with 10 bases identical to TRBD2. Germline CDR1 is LGHNA and CDR2 is YNFKEQ. CDR3 length: 21 residues. V trimming: 4 bases; J trimming: 3 bases; junction bases outside the gene matches: 23. CDR3 DNA (partial): TGTGCCAGCAGCCTCGTCGTTTATGGTGGAGCGGGGGGGTATGATGAAGAGACC. Protein: CASSLVVYGGAGGYDEET. The whole CDR3 reads CASSLVVYGGAGGYDEETQYF.

For this clone: The DNA ends 3 residues before the CDR3 does, and the rest of the CDR3 is filled in from the germline J gene. The chain has TRBV19 and TRBJ1-1; 9 nucleotides align to TRBD1. The V gene's germline CDR1 is LNHDA and CDR2 SQIVND (reference sequence). There are 14 residues in the CDR3. J lost 5 bases, V lost 4 bases, and 5 bases had no gene match. The DNA read from the CDR3 is TGTGCCAGTAGTAGCACAGGGGGCGGTACTGAA. As protein: CASSSTGGGTE. The full CDR3 protein reads CASSSTGGGTEAFF.

As regards this clone: Read coverage stops 3 residues before the CDR3 terminus; the germline J gene supplies the remainder. Other nucleotide sequences in the sample specify the same CDR3. This chain uses TRBV2 with TRBJ2-5; D perhaps matches TRBD2 (6 bases). This CDR3 region has 16 residues. V was pared by 3 bases and J by 0 bases, with 14 bases between. Germline-derived CDR1 and CDR2 are SNHLY and FYNNEI. CDR3 DNA (partial): TGTGCCAGCAGTGACCACGGAGGGGCGTACCAAGAGACC. Translated: CASSDHGGAYQET. The whole CDR3 sequence is CASSDHGGAYQETQYF.

In the case of this clone: At one of its ends the junction is not consistent with the germline gene, which may arise from a read error. Read sequence stops 3 residues before the CDR3 end, and the germline J gene provides the missing end. The chain links TRBV4-2 to TRBJ2-7; D is unclear. The CDR3 is 14 residues long. The germline V gene encodes CDR1 LGHNA and CDR2 YNFKEQ. The CDR3 region is CASSQEVLQYEQYF. CDR3 DNA (partial): TGCGCCAGCAGCCAAGAAGTCCTTCAGTACGAG.

The CDR3 loop reads CASRRTGTDNSPLHF. The part of the CDR3 DNA that was read is TGCGCCAGCAGGAGGACCGGGACTGATAATTCACCC. The genes are TRBV5-1 and TRBJ1-6, with D possibly TRBD1 on 5 matching bases. Read data end 3 residues before the CDR3 end; the end is taken from the germline J gene. There are 15 residues in the CDR3. CDR1 is SGHRS, CDR2 YFSETQ, per germline. V gave up 5 bases and J gave up 5 bases, with 14 bases separating them. Supplemented by reference TRBV5-1 and TRBJ1-6, the full variable domain reads KAGVTQTPRYLIKTRGQQVTLSCSPISGHRSVSWYQQTPGQGLQFLFEYFSETQRNKGNFPGRFSGRQFSNSRSEMNVSTLELGDSALYLCASRRTGTDNSPLHFGNGTRLTVT.

CDR3 DNA (partial): TGTGCCAGCTCACCACATCGTTCCGGGGAG. Translated, it gives CASSPHRSGE. In full, the CDR3 is CASSPHRSGELFF. J is TRBJ2-2 and V is TRBV18; unclear D gene. The read terminates 3 residues ahead of where the CDR3 ends, so the germline J gene completes it. The CDR3 spans 13 residues. Trimming shortened V by 1 base and J by 6 bases, and 6 bases separated the two germline ends. Germline-derived CDR1 and CDR2 are KGHSH and LQKENI.

To note about this clone: The CDR3 goes on 3 residues after the read ends, and that part is filled in from the germline J gene. The chain employs TRBV6-2 or TRBV6-3 and TRBJ1-1; 12 nucleotides align to TRBD1. Germline V gene lookup returns CDR1 MNHEY and CDR2 SVGEGT. V lost 4 bases and J lost 1; bases outside the gene matches: 7. The CDR3 runs 17 residues. The CDR3 bases that were read are TGTGCCAGCAGTTCCTTCGGGACAGGGGGCGGGAACACTGAA. Protein product: CASSSFGTGGGNTE. The CDR3 as a whole reads CASSSFGTGGGNTEAFF.

Note on this clone: The read stops 3 residues short of the end of the CDR3; the missing end is completed from the germline J gene. V and J are TRBV2 and TRBJ1-1; perhaps TRBD1 as D (6 bases). The germline V gene encodes CDR1 SNHLY and CDR2 FYNNEI. The CDR3 runs 13 residues. With 8 bases removed from V and 0 bases from J, the gap between germline ends came to 10 bases. CDR3 region: CASRGQMNTEAFF. The sequenced part of the CDR3 DNA is TGTGCCAGCCGTGGACAGATGAACACTGAA.

Remarks on this clone: The CDR3 is cut off 3 residues early in the read; its end comes from the germline J gene. The genes are TRBV7-2 and TRBJ1-1; 8 bases are shared with TRBD1. This CDR3 contains 13 residues. Per germline, CDR1 SGHTA and CDR2 FQGNSA. The V and J ends lost 5 bases and 4 bases, in that order; junction bases with no gene match: 3. The sequenced part of the CDR3 DNA is TGTGCCAGCAGCGCAACAGGGGGCACTGAA. Encoded protein: CASSATGGTE. The CDR3 reads in full as CASSATGGTEAFF.

Note on this clone: The missing CDR3 end, 3 residues past where the read stops, is filled in from the germline J gene. This chain links TRBV18 with TRBJ2-4, with TRBD1 matching 8 bases. Per the germline V gene, CDR1 is KGHSH and CDR2 is LQKENI. This CDR3 is 15 amino acids long. CDR3 DNA, as far as it was read: TGTGCCAGCTCACCATCGGGGACAGGTTTGGCCGGT. It specifies CASSPSGTGLAG. The full-length CDR3 reads as CASSPSGTGLAGQYF.

In regard to this clone: The read falls 3 residues short of the CDR3 end, and the missing part is taken from the germline J gene. The chain carries TRBV11-2 and TRBJ1-4; 7 bases are shared with TRBD1. Trimming cost V 5 bases and J 4 bases; bases outside gene matches: 4. Germline V gene sequence: CDR1 SGHAT, CDR2 FQNNGV. This CDR3 region has 14 residues. CDR3 region: CASSKTGDNEKLFF. The CDR3 bases that were read are TGTGCCAGCAGCAAAACAGGGGATAATGAAAAA.

Notes on this clone: The read ends 3 residues shy of where the CDR3 ends; the end is completed using the germline J gene. The chain uses TRBV4-1 and TRBJ2-7; D uncertain. Germline assignment: CDR1 MGHRA and CDR2 YSYEKL. The CDR3 is 14 amino acids. V was cut by 1 base and J by 1 base, with 8 bases left in between. The CDR3 loop reads CASSQVIQSYEQYF. Incomplete CDR3 DNA: TGCGCCAGCAGCCAAGTGATTCAGTCCTACGAG.

A word on this clone: The read gets to within 3 residues of the CDR3 end, and the germline J gene fills in the rest. The genes are TRBV20-1 and TRBJ2-5; D possibly corresponds to TRBD1 (7 bases). The V end lost 8 bases, the J end lost 2 bases, and 15 bases lay between the germline ends. The CDR3 contains 13 residues. CDR1 DFQATT and CDR2 SNEGSKA come from the germline V gene (reference sequence). The chain's CDR3 is CSSGAGGQETQYF. CDR3 bases read: TGCAGTAGTGGGGCAGGGGGGCAAGAGACC.

On this clone itself: The read falls 3 residues short of the CDR3 end, and the missing part is taken from the germline J gene. J is TRBJ1-3 and V is TRBV30; no clear D. V was shortened by 0 bases and J by 0 bases, with 9 bases between the two germline ends. The germline V gene encodes CDR1 GTSNPN and CDR2 SVGIG (reference sequence). This CDR3 contains 15 residues. The CDR3: CAWSVLRASGNTIYF. Incomplete CDR3 DNA: TGTGCCTGGAGTGTACTAAGAGCCTCTGGAAACACC.

In the case of this clone: The sequence runs out 3 residues before the end of the CDR3; the remainder is reconstructed from the germline J gene. The chain employs TRBV7-2 and TRBJ1-2, with 8 nucleotides matching TRBD1. The CDR3 has 13 residues. Trimming took 6 bases from V and 4 from J; bases not matched to a gene: 4. Germline assignment: CDR1 SGHTA and CDR2 FQGNSA. Incomplete CDR3 DNA: TGTGCCAGCAGTACGACAGGGGCCTATGGC. This encodes CASSTTGAYG. The full CDR3 protein is CASSTTGAYGYTF.

Remarks on this clone: The read terminates 3 residues ahead of where the CDR3 ends, so the germline J gene completes it. This chain connects TRBV11-2 to TRBJ2-2; TRBD2 might be the D (5 bases). CDR3 length equals 15 residues. V lost 6 bases, J lost 4 bases, and 15 bases lay in between. Germline CDR1 is SGHAT and CDR2 is FQNNGV. The CDR3 is CASRPSRGTTGELFF. The DNA read from the CDR3 is TGTGCCAGCAGGCCATCCCGGGGTACCACCGGGGAG.

About this clone: Read sequence stops 3 residues before the CDR3 end, and the germline J gene provides the missing end. The chain links TRBV19 to TRBJ2-3; 8 bases align to TRBD2. CDR1 LNHDA and CDR2 SQIVND come from the germline V gene (reference sequence). The CDR3 totals 15 residues. V was pared by 6 bases and J by 1 base, with 6 bases of the junction left unmatched. CDR3 DNA (partial): TGTGCCAGTAGATCGGGTAGCGGGGGCACAGATACG. Translated, it gives CASRSGSGGTDT. The whole CDR3 reads CASRSGSGGTDTQYF.